Listed here are 17 T cell receptor beta chains from one sample, sequenced in a study of blood T cells in healthy people across ages. Combining a sample-barcoded 5' primer with a J-beta primer mix, a second PCR ran for roughly 6 to 12 cycles. TCRdb used MiXCR to reprocess the 5' RACE reads, holding one entry per CDR3 protein. The sample consists of approximately 1.5 million distinct CDR3 sequences, about 45% of them appearing once. Source material: blood. These receptors all stem from a woman aged 18-29 years in good health.

This sequence joins TRBV29-1 and TRBJ2-4; 13 positions match TRBD2. Germline CDR1 SQVTM, CDR2 ANQGSEA. This CDR3 comprises 16 residues. With V trimmed by 7 bases and J by 6 bases, 12 bases remained unmatched. The CDR3 region is CSAAHGLAGARNIQYF. The CDR3 DNA sequence: TGCAGCGCTGCACACGGACTAGCGGGAGCGAGAAACATTCAGTACTTC. The full variable domain, in which reference TRBV29-1 and TRBJ2-4 provide the parts outside the CDR3, is SAVISQKPSRDICQRGTSLTIQCQVDSQVTMMFWYRQQPGQSLTLIATANQGSEATYESGFVIDKFPISRPNLTFSTLTVSNMSPEDSSIYLCSAAHGLAGARNIQYFGAGTRLSVL.

The chain recombines TRBV9 with TRBJ2-2; D gene unclear. This CDR3 spans 16 amino acids. CDR1 SGDLS and CDR2 YYNGEE come from the germline V gene. Trimming shortened V by 0 bases and J by 4 bases, and 13 bases separated the two germline ends. CDR3 nucleotide sequence: TGTGCCAGCAGCGTAGGTGGCGACACCCTCACCGGGGAGCTGTTTTTT. Its translation is CASSVGGDTLTGELFF.

This sequence joins TRBV12-3 or TRBV12-4 and TRBJ2-2, with 8 bases matching TRBD2. With 8 bases clipped from V and 5 bases from J, the junction kept 16 bases outside the gene matches. This CDR3 spans 17 amino acids. The CDR3 sequence is CASAGGGVLTITGELFF. The CDR3 region has the DNA TGTGCCAGCGCGGGGGGTGGAGTCCTAACCATAACCGGGGAGCTGTTTTTT.

This clonotype showed up just a few times. The chain is built from TRBV5-1 and TRBJ1-2; D perhaps matches TRBD1 (6 bases). CDR3 length equals 14 residues. Trimming removed 1 base from V and 6 bases from J, with 13 bases in between. Per germline, CDR1 SGHRS and CDR2 YFSETQ. The CDR3 DNA is TGCGCCAGCAGCTTGTATGGGGGCGCCGATGGCTACACCTTC. The encoded protein is CASSLYGGADGYTF.

The chain uses TRBV4-3 and TRBJ2-4, with D perhaps matching TRBD2 (5 bases). There are 16 residues in the CDR3. The germline V gene encodes CDR1 LGHNA and CDR2 YSLEER. V dropped 1 base and J dropped 4 bases, with 14 bases sitting between them. The CDR3 DNA is TGCGCCAGCAGCCAAGCCCGGGCCGGGGTAAAAAACATTCAGTACTTC. The encoded protein is CASSQARAGVKNIQYF.

The chain links TRBV6-2 or TRBV6-3 to TRBJ1-1, with D perhaps matching TRBD1 (5 bases). The CDR3 is 12 residues long. Germline-derived CDR1 and CDR2 are MNHEY and SVGEGT. V gave up 6 bases and J gave up 5 bases, with 10 bases separating them. This CDR3 is CASRIGDTEAFF. DNA of the CDR3: TGTGCCAGCAGAATAGGGGATACTGAAGCTTTCTTT.

A word on this clonotype: Just one base apart from a much larger clone, this may be a read error. This chain uses TRBV6-2 or TRBV6-3 with TRBJ1-5; D unclear. From germline, CDR1 is MNHEY and CDR2 SVGEGT. The CDR3 has 14 amino acids. V was trimmed by 5 bases and J by 4 bases, leaving 12 bases between them. CDR3 sequence reads: CASSDLFGNQPQHF. For the CDR3, the DNA is TGTGCCAGCAGTGATTTGTTCGGGAATCAGCCCCAGCATTTT.

The chain joins TRBV15 to TRBJ2-3, with D hard to call. V was cut by 1 base and J by 2 bases, with 7 bases left in between. This CDR3 is built from 14 residues. Per germline, CDR1 LNHNV and CDR2 YYDKDF (reference sequence). CDR3 sequence (DNA): TGTGCCACCAGCAGAGCGAGAGACACAGATACGCAGTATTTT. It encodes CATSRARDTDTQYF.

This clonotype was seen a handful of times. The V gene is TRBV29-1, the J gene TRBJ1-2, with unresolved D. The V end lost 7 bases, the J end lost 7 bases, and 16 bases lay between the germline ends. Per the germline V gene, CDR1 is SQVTM and CDR2 is ANQGSEA. The CDR3 has 12 amino acids. CDR3 loop: CSAAVAVGGYTF. In nucleotides, the CDR3 is TGCAGCGCCGCTGTAGCAGTTGGTGGCTACACCTTC.

This clonotype was seen only a few times. The CDR3 region is CSARTSGRGTYEQYF. The CDR3 DNA is TGCAGTGCTAGAACTAGCGGGAGGGGGACCTACGAGCAGTACTTC. This chain joins TRBV20-1 and TRBJ2-7; 13 bases are a match to TRBD2. The germline V gene has CDR1 DFQATT and CDR2 SNEGSKA (reference sequence). After removal of 2 bases from V and 2 bases from J, the junction contained 3 bases not matched to a gene. This CDR3 region has 15 residues.

The V call is TRBV29-1, the J call TRBJ2-2; D is ambiguous. This CDR3 is 14 amino acids long. V was clipped by 5 bases and J by 0 bases, with 10 bases between them. From germline, CDR1 is SQVTM and CDR2 ANQGSEA. CDR3 protein: CSVSRISNTGELFF. Written as DNA, the CDR3 is TGCAGCGTTAGCCGGATATCGAACACCGGGGAGCTGTTTTTT.

The rearrangement joins TRBV6-1 to TRBJ1-5; TRBD1 is a possible D gene (6 bases). The CDR3 length is 14 residues. The germline V and J ends were trimmed by 2 bases and 5 bases, with 10 bases remaining between them. Germline CDR1 MNHNS, CDR2 SASEGT. In nucleotides, the CDR3 is TGTGCCAGCAGTGAATGGGGGCAGTATCAGCCCCAGCATTTT. The encoded protein is CASSEWGQYQPQHF.

This clonotype has a handful of counts. The chain uses TRBV4-3 and TRBJ2-5, with TRBD2 matching over 14 bases. V lost 4 bases and J lost 7; bases outside the gene matches: 2. Germline V gene data show CDR1 as LGHNA and CDR2 as YSLEER. The CDR3 sequence is 14 residues long. CDR3 sequence: CASSPGLAGGTQYF. In DNA, the CDR3 is TGCGCCAGCAGCCCCGGACTAGCGGGGGGGACCCAGTACTTC.

This clonotype was observed a few times. The chain joins TRBV7-2 to TRBJ2-1; the D is unclear. The germline gives CDR1 SGHTA, CDR2 FQGNSA. V shed 1 base and J shed 9 bases, with 10 bases lying between them. The CDR3 contains 13 residues. The CDR3 protein is CASSLGRKIEQFF. CDR3 DNA: TGTGCCAGCAGCTTAGGCCGAAAGATTGAGCAGTTCTTC.

The chain has TRBV5-1 and TRBJ2-7, with 7 bases aligning to TRBD1. CDR3 size: 16 residues. The germline V gene has CDR1 SGHRS and CDR2 YFSETQ. With V trimmed by 4 bases and J by 3 bases, 13 bases remained unmatched. The CDR3 nucleotides are TGCGCCAGCAGCCCTCACGGGGACAGTACATTCTACGAGCAGTACTTC. This codes for CASSPHGDSTFYEQYF.

The gene calls are TRBV29-1 and TRBJ2-4, with TRBD1 matching over 7 bases. The J call may be mistaken, given a closer DNA end match to TRBJ2-7. This CDR3 spans 13 amino acids. In germline, CDR1 is SQVTM, CDR2 ANQGSEA. The CDR3 bases are TGCAGCGCCCAAGGGACAGCGACCTACGAGCAGTACTTC. Amino acid sequence: CSAQGTATYEQYF.

The chain links TRBV27 to TRBJ2-1; the match to TRBD2 covers 14 bases. V lost 5 bases and J lost 6; bases outside the gene matches: 9. The CDR3 length is 17 residues. Germline V lookup: CDR1 MNHEY, CDR2 SMNVEV (reference sequence). CDR3 protein: CASSTTTSGGAGNEQFF. The CDR3, as DNA: TGTGCCAGCAGTACAACGACTAGCGGGGGGGCTGGCAATGAGCAGTTCTTC.